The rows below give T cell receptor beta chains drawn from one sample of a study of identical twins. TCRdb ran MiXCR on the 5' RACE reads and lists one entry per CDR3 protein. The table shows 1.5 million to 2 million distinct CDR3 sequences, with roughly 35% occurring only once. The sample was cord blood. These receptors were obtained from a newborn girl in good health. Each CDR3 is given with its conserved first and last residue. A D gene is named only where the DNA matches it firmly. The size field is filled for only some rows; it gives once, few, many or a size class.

cdr3_nt: TGTGCCAGCAGTCCACTAGCGGCCGACGAGCAGTACTTC
cdr3_aa: CASSPLAADEQYF
clone_size: -
j_call: TRBJ2-7
v_call: TRBV25-1
d_call: TRBD2

cdr3_nt: TGTGCCAGCATCTCAGCGGGAGGGCCTTTTACGCAGTATTTT
cdr3_aa: CASISAGGPFTQYF
clone_size: -
j_call: TRBJ2-3
v_call: TRBV6-5
d_call: TRBD2

cdr3_nt: TGTGCCAGCAGTTTCGACAGCTCTGGAAACACCATATATTTT
cdr3_aa: CASSFDSSGNTIYF
clone_size: few
j_call: TRBJ1-3
v_call: TRBV12-3/TRBV12-4
d_call: -

cdr3_nt: TGTGCCAGCAGCCTGTCTAGCGGGCTACACAATGAGCAGTACTTC
cdr3_aa: CASSLSSGLHNEQYF
clone_size: once
j_call: TRBJ2-5
v_call: TRBV7-9
d_call: TRBD2

cdr3_nt: TGTGCCAGCAGGGTACTTACAGGGGCGAACTATGGCTACACCTTC
cdr3_aa: CASRVLTGANYGYTF
clone_size: few
j_call: TRBJ1-2
v_call: TRBV2
d_call: TRBD1

cdr3_nt: TGTGCCAGCAGCGGATGGCGGGGGCTCACAGATACGCAGTATTTT
cdr3_aa: CASSGWRGLTDTQYF
clone_size: -
j_call: TRBJ2-3
v_call: TRBV6-1
d_call: -

cdr3_nt: TGTGCCAGCAGCTTAACGGATGCCGCGAGCTACGAGCAGTACTTC
cdr3_aa: CASSLTDAASYEQYF
clone_size: -
j_call: TRBJ2-7
v_call: TRBV11-1
d_call: -

cdr3_nt: TGTGCCAGCAGTGAATGGGTTCAGGGGAGGGACATTCAGTACTTC
cdr3_aa: CASSEWVQGRDIQYF
clone_size: few
j_call: TRBJ2-4
v_call: TRBV2
d_call: -

cdr3_nt: TGTGCCAGCAGTGACAACCCGAACACTGAAGCTTTCTTT
cdr3_aa: CASSDNPNTEAFF
clone_size: -
j_call: TRBJ1-1
v_call: TRBV2
d_call: -

cdr3_nt: TGTGCCAGCAGCCAAGTACCGCGGACTAGCCGCTCCTACGAGCAGTACTTC
cdr3_aa: CASSQVPRTSRSYEQYF
clone_size: few
j_call: TRBJ2-7
v_call: TRBV3-1
d_call: TRBD2

cdr3_nt: TGTGCCAGCAGCCAAGATTCGGGCGGGATCACAGATACGCAGTATTTT
cdr3_aa: CASSQDSGGITDTQYF
clone_size: few
j_call: TRBJ2-3
v_call: TRBV4-2
d_call: -

cdr3_nt: TGTGCCAGCAGTTTGGCGGGAGAGGACTACGAGCAGTACTTC
cdr3_aa: CASSLAGEDYEQYF
clone_size: -
j_call: TRBJ2-7
v_call: TRBV28
d_call: TRBD2

cdr3_nt: TGCAGTGCTAGAGAAGGGACTAGTCCCCACGAGCAGTACTTC
cdr3_aa: CSAREGTSPHEQYF
clone_size: -
j_call: TRBJ2-7
v_call: TRBV20-1
d_call: TRBD2

cdr3_nt: TGTGCCAGCAGCCAGAGACTAGCGGGGTACCAAGAGACCCAGTACTTC
cdr3_aa: CASSQRLAGYQETQYF
clone_size: many
j_call: TRBJ2-5
v_call: TRBV4-2
d_call: TRBD2

cdr3_nt: TGTGCCAGCAGTTTCCAGCCAAACTATGGCTACACCTTC
cdr3_aa: CASSFQPNYGYTF
clone_size: many
j_call: TRBJ1-2
v_call: TRBV27
d_call: -

cdr3_nt: TGTGCCAGCAGGGATCCATACAGGGCTTATAGCAATCAGCCCCAGCATTTT
cdr3_aa: CASRDPYRAYSNQPQHF
clone_size: -
j_call: TRBJ1-5
v_call: TRBV28
d_call: -

cdr3_nt: TGTGCCAGCAGTTTTGGGGCTAGCGCTAGGAGCTCCTACGAGCAGTACTTC
cdr3_aa: CASSFGASARSSYEQYF
clone_size: few
j_call: TRBJ2-7
v_call: TRBV12-3/TRBV12-4
d_call: -

cdr3_nt: TGTGCCAGCAGTTTAGATCAGGGAGGCTATGGCTACACCTTC
cdr3_aa: CASSLDQGGYGYTF
clone_size: few
j_call: TRBJ1-2
v_call: TRBV27
d_call: -

cdr3_nt: TGCAGTGCTAGAGGCGTCGCGGGGGCCCACAATGAGCAGTACTTC
cdr3_aa: CSARGVAGAHNEQYF
clone_size: once
j_call: TRBJ2-5
v_call: TRBV20-1
d_call: -

cdr3_nt: TGCAGCGCTGCTAAAGCGGCCTCCTACAATGAGCAGTACTTC
cdr3_aa: CSAAKAASYNEQYF
clone_size: -
j_call: TRBJ2-7
v_call: TRBV29-1
d_call: -